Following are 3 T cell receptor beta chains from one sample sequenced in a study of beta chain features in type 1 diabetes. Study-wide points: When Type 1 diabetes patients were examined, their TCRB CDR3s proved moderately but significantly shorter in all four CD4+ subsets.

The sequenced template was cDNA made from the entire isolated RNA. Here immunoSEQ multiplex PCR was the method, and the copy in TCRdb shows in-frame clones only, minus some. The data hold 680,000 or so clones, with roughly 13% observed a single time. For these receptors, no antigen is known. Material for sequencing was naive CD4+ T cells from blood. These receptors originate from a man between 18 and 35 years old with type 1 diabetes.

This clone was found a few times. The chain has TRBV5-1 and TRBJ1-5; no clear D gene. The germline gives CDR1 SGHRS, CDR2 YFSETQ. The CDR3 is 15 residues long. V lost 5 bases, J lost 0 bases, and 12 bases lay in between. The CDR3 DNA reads TGCGCCAGCAGTAGGACCGGCGATAGCAATCAGCCCCAGCATTTT. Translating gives CASSRTGDSNQPQHF.

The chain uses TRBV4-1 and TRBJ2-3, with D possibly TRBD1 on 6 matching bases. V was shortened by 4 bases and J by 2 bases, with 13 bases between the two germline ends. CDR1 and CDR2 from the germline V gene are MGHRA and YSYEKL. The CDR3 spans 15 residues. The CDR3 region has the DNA TGCGCCAGCAGCCCAGGGGCGACGACCACAGATACGCAGTATTTT. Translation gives CASSPGATTTDTQYF.

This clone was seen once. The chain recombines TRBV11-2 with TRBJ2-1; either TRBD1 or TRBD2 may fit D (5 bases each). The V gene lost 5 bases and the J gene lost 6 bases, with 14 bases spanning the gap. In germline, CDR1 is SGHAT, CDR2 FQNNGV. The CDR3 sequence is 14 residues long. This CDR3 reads CASSPGDGGNEQFF. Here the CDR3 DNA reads TGTGCCAGCAGCCCCGGGGACGGCGGCAATGAGCAGTTCTTC.